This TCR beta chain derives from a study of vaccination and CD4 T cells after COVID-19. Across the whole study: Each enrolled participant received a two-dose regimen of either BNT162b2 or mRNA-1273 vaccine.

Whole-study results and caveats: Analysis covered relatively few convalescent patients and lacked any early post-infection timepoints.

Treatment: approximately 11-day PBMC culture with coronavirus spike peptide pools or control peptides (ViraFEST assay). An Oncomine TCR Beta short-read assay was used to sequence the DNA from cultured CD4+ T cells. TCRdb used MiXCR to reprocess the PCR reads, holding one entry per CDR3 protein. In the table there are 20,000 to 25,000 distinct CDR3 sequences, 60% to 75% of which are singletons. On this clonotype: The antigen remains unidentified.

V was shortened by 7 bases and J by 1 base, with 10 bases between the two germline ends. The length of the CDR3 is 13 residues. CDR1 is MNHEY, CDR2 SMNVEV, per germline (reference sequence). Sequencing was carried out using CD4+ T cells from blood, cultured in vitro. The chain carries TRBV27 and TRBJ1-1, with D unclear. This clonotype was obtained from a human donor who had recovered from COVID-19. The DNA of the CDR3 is TGTGCCAGCAACTCGGGCCCGAACACTGAAGCTTTCTTT. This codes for CASNSGPNTEAFF.